Each of the 5 T cell receptor beta chains below was sequenced from the same sample in a study of blood T cell repertoires in COVID-19 (dated by TCRdb to 2020 to 2022). The library was built by means of the immunoSEQ multiplex PCR assay. Here the immuneACCESS table is served through TCRdb, limited to in-frame sequences with V and J called. Missing clones are a known gap in these copies; in checked studies unresolved V genes cover under half, and the rest lacks a known reason. This sample is represented by approximately 450,000 clones; roughly nine tenths of them were singletons. Around 1.1% of the sample belongs to the ten largest clones. The sequenced material came from PBMCs or T cells enriched from blood (not recorded which). These receptors were obtained from a man between 25 and 39 years old who had recovered from COVID-19.

The chain is built from TRBV10-3 and TRBJ2-1; D call uncertain. Trimming took off 11 bases at V and 6 bases at J, with 20 bases between the two ends. CDR1 is ENHRY and CDR2 is SYGVKD in the germline V gene. The CDR3 spans 14 residues. CDR3 coding DNA: TGTGCCGTCGGTACCTTCTCTTCGGGCAATGAGCAGTTCTTC. The encoded protein is CAVGTFSSGNEQFF.

This clone came up once. V and J are TRBV5-1 and TRBJ1-2, with 7 bases lining up with TRBD1. The CDR3 length is 15 residues. Germline CDR1 is SGHRS and CDR2 is YFSETQ. Trimming at V came to 0 bases and at J to 2 bases, leaving 4 bases not matched to a gene. CDR3 in DNA: TGCGCCAGCAGCTTGGAAGGGGGCGCGAACTATGGCTACACCTTC. Protein sequence: CASSLEGGANYGYTF.

The V and J genes are TRBV6-2 or TRBV6-3 and TRBJ2-5; 7 bases agree with TRBD2. CDR3 length: 15 amino acids. Germline-derived CDR1 and CDR2 are MNHEY and SVGEGT. V was clipped by 2 bases and J by 2 bases; unmatched bases: 5. The chain's CDR3 is CASSYRSGDQETQYF. The CDR3 nucleotides read TGTGCCAGCAGTTACCGGAGCGGGGATCAAGAGACCCAGTACTTC.

J is TRBJ1-6 and V is TRBV19; 8 bases fit TRBD1. This CDR3 has 17 amino acids. CDR1 LNHDA and CDR2 SQIVND come from the germline V gene (reference sequence). Unmatched junction bases numbered 13, after V lost 5 bases and J lost 7 bases. CDR3 in amino acids: CASSSGKTGALNSPLHF. The CDR3 nucleotides are TGTGCCAGTAGTTCCGGAAAGACAGGGGCCCTGAATTCACCCCTCCACTTT.

The chain links TRBV4-1 to TRBJ1-1, with 8 bases identical to TRBD1. V was clipped by 3 bases and J by 11 bases; unmatched bases: 8. From germline, CDR1 is MGHRA and CDR2 YSYEKL. The CDR3 is made up of 13 amino acids. The CDR3 bases are TGCGCCAGCAGCCATCCGAGGGGACAGGCGGCTTTCTTT. The encoded protein is CASSHPRGQAAFF.